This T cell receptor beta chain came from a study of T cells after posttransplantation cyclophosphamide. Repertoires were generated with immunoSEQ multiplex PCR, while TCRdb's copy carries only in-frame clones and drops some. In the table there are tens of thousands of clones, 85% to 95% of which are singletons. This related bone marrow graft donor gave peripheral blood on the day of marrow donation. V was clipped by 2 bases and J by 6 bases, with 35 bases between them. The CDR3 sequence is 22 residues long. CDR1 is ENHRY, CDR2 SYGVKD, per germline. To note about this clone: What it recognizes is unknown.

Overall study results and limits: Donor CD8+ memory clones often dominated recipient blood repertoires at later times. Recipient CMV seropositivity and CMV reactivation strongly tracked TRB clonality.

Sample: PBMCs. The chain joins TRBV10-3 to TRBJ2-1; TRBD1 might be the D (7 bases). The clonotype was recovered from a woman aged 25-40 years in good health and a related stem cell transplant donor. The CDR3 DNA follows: TGTGCCATCAGTGAGCCCGAAGGTAGACAGGGTCGGGTGGGGAGGACGTTCAATGAGCAGTTCTTC. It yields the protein CAISEPEGRQGRVGRTFNEQFF.